This note documents a single TCR beta chain sequence. The protocol was immunoSEQ multiplex PCR, while the TCRdb copy is restricted to in-frame clones and leaves out a portion. Of 15,000 to 25,000 clones detected, over 70% appear once; the ten largest clones hold 2.5% to 3.5%. The sample originates from a study of T cells and Merkel cell carcinoma outcomes. This CDR3 spans 13 amino acids. Germline V gene lookup returns CDR1 SGHRS and CDR2 YFSETQ. J lost 5 bases, V lost 4 bases, and 6 bases had no gene match. The source of this sequence is a human donor with Merkel cell carcinoma. This chain links TRBV5-1 with TRBJ2-7, with 7 bases aligning to TRBD1. Specimen: tumor tissue from Merkel cell carcinoma. CDR3 region: CASSPYRGDEQYF. CDR3 nucleotide sequence: TGCGCCAGCAGCCCGTACAGGGGTGACGAGCAGTACTTC.